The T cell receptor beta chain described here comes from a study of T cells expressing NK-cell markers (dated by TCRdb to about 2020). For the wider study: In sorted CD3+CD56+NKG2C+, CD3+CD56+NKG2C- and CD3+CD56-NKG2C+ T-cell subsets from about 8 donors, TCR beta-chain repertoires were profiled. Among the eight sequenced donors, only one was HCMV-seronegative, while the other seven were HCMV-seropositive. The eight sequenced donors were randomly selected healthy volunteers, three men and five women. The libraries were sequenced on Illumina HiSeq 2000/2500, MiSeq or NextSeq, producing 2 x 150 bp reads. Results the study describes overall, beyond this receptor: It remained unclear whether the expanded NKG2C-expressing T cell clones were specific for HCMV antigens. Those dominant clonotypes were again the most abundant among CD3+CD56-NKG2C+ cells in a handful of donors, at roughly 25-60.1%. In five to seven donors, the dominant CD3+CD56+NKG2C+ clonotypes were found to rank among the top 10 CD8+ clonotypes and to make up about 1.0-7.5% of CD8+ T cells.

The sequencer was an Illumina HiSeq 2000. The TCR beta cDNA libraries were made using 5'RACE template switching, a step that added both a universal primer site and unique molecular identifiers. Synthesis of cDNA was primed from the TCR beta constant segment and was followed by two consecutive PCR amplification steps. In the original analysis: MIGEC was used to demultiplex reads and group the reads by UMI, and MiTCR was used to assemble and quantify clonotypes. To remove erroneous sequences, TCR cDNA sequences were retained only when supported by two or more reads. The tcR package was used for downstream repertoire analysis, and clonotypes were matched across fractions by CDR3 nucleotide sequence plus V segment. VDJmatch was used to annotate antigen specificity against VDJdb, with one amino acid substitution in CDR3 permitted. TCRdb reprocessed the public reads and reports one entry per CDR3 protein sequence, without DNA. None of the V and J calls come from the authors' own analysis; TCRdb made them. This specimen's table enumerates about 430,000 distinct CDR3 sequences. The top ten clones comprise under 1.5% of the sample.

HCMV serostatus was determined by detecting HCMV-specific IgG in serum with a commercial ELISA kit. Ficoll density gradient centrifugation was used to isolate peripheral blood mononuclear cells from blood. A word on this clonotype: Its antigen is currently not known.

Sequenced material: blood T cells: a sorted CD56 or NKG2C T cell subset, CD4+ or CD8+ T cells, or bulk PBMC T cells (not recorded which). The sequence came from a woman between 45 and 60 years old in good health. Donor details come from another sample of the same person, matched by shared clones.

The CDR3 here reads CASSQRAGAGANVLTF. Recombination connected TRBV3-1 to TRBJ2-6; without DNA, the TCRdb call of TRBD2 cannot be checked. The CDR3 starts with the cysteine, ends with the phenylalanine, and has 16 residues. DNA is not recorded here. The germline V gene (reference sequence) specifies LGHDT as CDR1 and YNNKEL as CDR2.